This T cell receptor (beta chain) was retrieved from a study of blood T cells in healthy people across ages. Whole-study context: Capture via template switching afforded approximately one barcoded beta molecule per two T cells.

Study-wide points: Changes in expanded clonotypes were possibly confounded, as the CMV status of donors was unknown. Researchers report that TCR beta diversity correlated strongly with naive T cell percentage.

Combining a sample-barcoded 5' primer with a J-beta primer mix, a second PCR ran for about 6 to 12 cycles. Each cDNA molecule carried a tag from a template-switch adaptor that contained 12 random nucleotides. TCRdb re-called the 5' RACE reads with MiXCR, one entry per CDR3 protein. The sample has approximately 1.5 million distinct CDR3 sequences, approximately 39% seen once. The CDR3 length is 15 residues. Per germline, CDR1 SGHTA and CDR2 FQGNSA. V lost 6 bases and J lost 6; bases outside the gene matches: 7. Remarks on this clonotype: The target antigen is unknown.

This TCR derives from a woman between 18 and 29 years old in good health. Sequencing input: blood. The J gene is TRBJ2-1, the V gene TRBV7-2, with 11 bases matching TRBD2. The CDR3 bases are TGTGCCAGCAGACTTAGCGGGGGGGCTATCAATGAGCAGTTCTTC. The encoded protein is CASRLSGGAINEQFF.